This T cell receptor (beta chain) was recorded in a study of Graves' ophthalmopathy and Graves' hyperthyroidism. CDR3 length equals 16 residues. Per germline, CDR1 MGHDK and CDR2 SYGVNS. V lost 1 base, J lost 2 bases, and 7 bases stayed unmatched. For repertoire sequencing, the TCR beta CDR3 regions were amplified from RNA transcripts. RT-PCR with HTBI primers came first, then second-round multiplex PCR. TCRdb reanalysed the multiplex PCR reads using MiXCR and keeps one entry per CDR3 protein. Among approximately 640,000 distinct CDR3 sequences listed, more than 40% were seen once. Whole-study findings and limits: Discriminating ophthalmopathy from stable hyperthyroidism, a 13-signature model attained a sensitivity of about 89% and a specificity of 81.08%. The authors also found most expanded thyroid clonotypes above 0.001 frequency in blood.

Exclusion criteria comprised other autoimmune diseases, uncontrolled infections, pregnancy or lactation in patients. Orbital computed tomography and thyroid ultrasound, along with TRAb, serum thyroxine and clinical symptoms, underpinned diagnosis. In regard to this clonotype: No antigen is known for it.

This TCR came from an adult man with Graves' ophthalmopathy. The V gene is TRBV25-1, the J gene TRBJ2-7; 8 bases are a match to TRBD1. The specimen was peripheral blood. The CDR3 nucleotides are TGTGCCAGCAGTGAATCAGGGGGCATTAGAACCTACGAGCAGTACTTC. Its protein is CASSESGGIRTYEQYF.